This TCR beta chain was profiled in a study of CD8+CD57+ T cells in acquired aplastic anemia. It was genomic DNA that served as the template for profiling TCR beta VDJ and CDR3. TCRdb ran MiXCR on the reads and lists one entry per CDR3 protein. The sample shows approximately 200,000 distinct CDR3 sequences, around 63% of them seen only once. The germline CDR1 and CDR2 sequences are SGHVS and FQNEAQ. V dropped 3 bases and J dropped 7 bases, with 13 bases sitting between them. The CDR3 is 13 residues long. This chain connects TRBV7-8 to TRBJ2-7, with D maybe TRBD2 (5 bases). Sequenced sample: sorted CD4+, CD8+, or CD8+CD57+ T cells (not recorded which) from PBMCs. The sequence derives from a human donor in good health. The CDR3 DNA is TGTGCCAGCAGCTTGAGGGTGGTTCGGGAGCAGTACTTC. Protein sequence: CASSLRVVREQYF.